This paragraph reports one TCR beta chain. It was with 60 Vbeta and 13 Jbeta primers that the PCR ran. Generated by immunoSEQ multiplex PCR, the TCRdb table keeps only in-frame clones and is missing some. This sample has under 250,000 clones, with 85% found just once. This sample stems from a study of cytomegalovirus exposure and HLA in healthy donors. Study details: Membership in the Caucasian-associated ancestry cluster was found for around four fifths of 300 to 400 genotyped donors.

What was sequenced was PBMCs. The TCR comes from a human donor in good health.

CDR3 sequence: CASSIYLGLAGEMADTQYF. In DNA, the CDR3 is TGTGCCAGCAGCATCTACTTGGGACTAGCGGGAGAAATGGCAGATACGCAGTATTTT. V usage is TRBV21-1 and J usage is TRBJ2-3; the table's D call of TRBD2 was not tested on the DNA. TRBV21-1 is annotated as a pseudogene. The CDR3 is made up of 19 amino acids.